The rows below give T cell receptor beta chains drawn from one sample of a study of blood T cells in healthy people across ages. MiXCR, applied by TCRdb to the 5' RACE reads, yields one record per CDR3 protein. The sample contains approximately 810,000 distinct CDR3 sequences, 29% of which appear only once. Sequencing was carried out using blood. All receptors derive from a woman aged 80 or over in good health. Both conserved end residues are part of each CDR3. The order of the fields is V gene, CDR3 protein.

v_gene: TRBV27; CDR3aa: CASRTLLRETEAFF
v_gene: TRBV3-1; CDR3aa: CASSQTGTGGRDEQYF
v_gene: TRBV12-3/TRBV12-4; CDR3aa: CASSGPTESYTF
v_gene: TRBV29-1; CDR3aa: CSVDAPTGELFF
v_gene: TRBV6-2/TRBV6-3; CDR3aa: CASSPSGPGTSGKGETQYF
v_gene: TRBV5-1; CDR3aa: CASSLAFGSGYNEQFF
v_gene: TRBV7-2; CDR3aa: CASSRASRRGAPYEQYF
v_gene: TRBV9; CDR3aa: CAGSVEPGPYGYTF
v_gene: TRBV11-3; CDR3aa: CASSLWGDLARCYEQYF
v_gene: TRBV7-2; CDR3aa: CASSLVVGTNEKLFF
v_gene: TRBV29-1; CDR3aa: CSVAFGSGYTF
v_gene: TRBV6-1; CDR3aa: CASSDYSYYSYNEQFF
v_gene: TRBV14; CDR3aa: CASSQGGGRITDTQYF
v_gene: TRBV6-2/TRBV6-3; CDR3aa: CASSYWASGSDDNEQFF
v_gene: TRBV9; CDR3aa: CASSGLRAQGLNEQFF
v_gene: TRBV29-1; CDR3aa: CSARAGQEAFF
v_gene: TRBV6-5; CDR3aa: CASREGLAAGEQFF
v_gene: TRBV5-1; CDR3aa: CASSSGTGGYQETQYF
v_gene: TRBV9; CDR3aa: CASSPGGEMGETQYF
v_gene: TRBV2; CDR3aa: CASSSGLAGGSTQYF
v_gene: TRBV7-9; CDR3aa: CAGSLKQGVGYGYTF
v_gene: TRBV7-2; CDR3aa: CASSGGGHSEQYF
v_gene: TRBV27; CDR3aa: CASSFHQGVAYGYTF
v_gene: TRBV6-2/TRBV6-3; CDR3aa: CASSGTGGSAFTYEQYF
v_gene: TRBV12-3/TRBV12-4; CDR3aa: CASSPGQWTGSPLHF
v_gene: TRBV6-5; CDR3aa: CASRSTGQGTNEQFF
v_gene: TRBV6-1; CDR3aa: CASSVRGGTQPQHF
v_gene: TRBV24-1; CDR3aa: CATSDFVLGQKDTQYF
v_gene: TRBV6-5; CDR3aa: CASSIDKADIQYF
v_gene: TRBV10-3; CDR3aa: CAISESGEHYGYTF
v_gene: TRBV9; CDR3aa: CASSVQDRALTDTQYF
v_gene: TRBV29-1; CDR3aa: CSVDHPGANVRTF
v_gene: TRBV15; CDR3aa: CATSRDRLGGQETQYF
v_gene: TRBV6-2/TRBV6-3; CDR3aa: CASRESGGIDEQFF
v_gene: TRBV3-1; CDR3aa: CASSQGWPGQPQHF
v_gene: TRBV20-1; CDR3aa: CSANRAGTNQPQHF
v_gene: TRBV7-2; CDR3aa: CASSLGGTLGSYEQYF
v_gene: TRBV2; CDR3aa: CASRQDGYEQYF
v_gene: TRBV11-2; CDR3aa: CASSTSGNEKLFF
v_gene: TRBV6-2/TRBV6-3; CDR3aa: CASSKSGGQVNTF
v_gene: TRBV7-9; CDR3aa: CASSLVRGALNEQFF
v_gene: TRBV4-2; CDR3aa: CASSQGRLAGPDEQFF
v_gene: TRBV5-5; CDR3aa: CASSLETPGQFLGANVLTF
v_gene: TRBV20-1; CDR3aa: CSAEPGGETQYF
v_gene: TRBV7-2; CDR3aa: CASSLVPGGNEQYF
v_gene: TRBV3-1; CDR3aa: CASSQPSGGVADTQYF
v_gene: TRBV6-2/TRBV6-3; CDR3aa: CASSSLTGGEPQHF
v_gene: TRBV12-3/TRBV12-4; CDR3aa: CASSLGAGGETQFF
v_gene: TRBV4-1; CDR3aa: CASSQVGGPSEQFF
v_gene: TRBV24-1; CDR3aa: CATSGSSGANVLTF
v_gene: TRBV23-1; CDR3aa: CASSQGPGNYGYTF
v_gene: TRBV20-1; CDR3aa: CSARGRAGYTYEQYF